This T cell receptor (beta chain) was identified in a study of CD8+ T cells in alopecia areata. On the study more broadly: A 6-month off-drug phase came after tofacitinib, which had lasted 6 to 18 months. Treated patients received severity scores based on the percentage of scalp area affected.

Looked up from germline, CDR1 is SNHLY and CDR2 is FYNNEI. This CDR3 has 17 residues. The junction had 5 bases not matched to a gene; V was cut back by 2 bases and J by 2 bases. Treatment noted: oral pan-JAK inhibitor, 5-10 mg twice daily. Isolated RNA was reverse transcribed into cDNA used as the sequencing template. The method was immunoSEQ multiplex PCR; TCRdb's version includes in-frame clones alone and lacks a portion of them. Altogether some 200,000 clones are present, about three fifths being singletons, with the ten largest covering roughly 3.3%. This sequence joins TRBV2 and TRBJ2-6; 8 nucleotides agree with TRBD1. This material consisted of CD4+ T cells sorted from blood, taken at week 4, from a patient treated with tofacitinib. The source of this sequence is a human donor with alopecia areata. The CDR3 DNA follows: TGTGCCAGCAGTGAATTGCAGGGGGCGCCTGGGGCCAACGTCCTGACTTTC. It specifies CASSELQGAPGANVLTF.